What follows describes a single TCR beta chain. No antigen is known for it. The sample comes from a study of monozygotic twins with inflammatory bowel disease. Notes on the study in general: Against healthy co-twins, IBD patients had lower TCRbeta diversity (measured by inverse Simpson). Clonotype overlap with others was lower in IBD patients than in healthy twins, a difference that was greatest with disease activity.

Germline V gene data show CDR1 as MNHEY and CDR2 as SMNVEV (reference sequence). CDR3 length: 14 residues. Template switching appended UMIs that held a 6-nucleotide sample barcode. TCRdb reprocessed the 5' RACE reads and reports one entry per CDR3 protein, with no DNA. This sample's clone table lists 93,000 or so distinct CDR3 sequences. Sequences were obtained from blood. The sequence derives from a human donor with ulcerative colitis or Crohn's disease, or a healthy co-twin of an affected twin (not recorded which). V usage is TRBV27 and J usage is TRBJ1-5. CDR3 sequence reads: CATSEDGRNQPQHF.